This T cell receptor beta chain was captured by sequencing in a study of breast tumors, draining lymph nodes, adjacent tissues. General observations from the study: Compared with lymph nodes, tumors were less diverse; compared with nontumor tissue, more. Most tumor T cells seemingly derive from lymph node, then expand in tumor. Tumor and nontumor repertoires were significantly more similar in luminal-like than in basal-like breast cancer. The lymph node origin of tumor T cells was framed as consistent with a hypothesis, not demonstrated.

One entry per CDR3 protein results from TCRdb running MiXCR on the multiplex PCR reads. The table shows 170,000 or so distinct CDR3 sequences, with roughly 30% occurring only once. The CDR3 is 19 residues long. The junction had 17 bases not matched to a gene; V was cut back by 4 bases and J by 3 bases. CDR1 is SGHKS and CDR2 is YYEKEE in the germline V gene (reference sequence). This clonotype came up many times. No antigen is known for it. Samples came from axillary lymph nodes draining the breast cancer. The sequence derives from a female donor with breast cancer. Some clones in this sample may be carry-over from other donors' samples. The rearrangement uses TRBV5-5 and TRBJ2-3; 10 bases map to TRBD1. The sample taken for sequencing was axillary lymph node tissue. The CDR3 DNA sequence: TGTGCCAGCAGCGCTTACCTATCCCCGGGACAGGGGTTAACAGATACGCAGTATTTT. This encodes CASSAYLSPGQGLTDTQYF.